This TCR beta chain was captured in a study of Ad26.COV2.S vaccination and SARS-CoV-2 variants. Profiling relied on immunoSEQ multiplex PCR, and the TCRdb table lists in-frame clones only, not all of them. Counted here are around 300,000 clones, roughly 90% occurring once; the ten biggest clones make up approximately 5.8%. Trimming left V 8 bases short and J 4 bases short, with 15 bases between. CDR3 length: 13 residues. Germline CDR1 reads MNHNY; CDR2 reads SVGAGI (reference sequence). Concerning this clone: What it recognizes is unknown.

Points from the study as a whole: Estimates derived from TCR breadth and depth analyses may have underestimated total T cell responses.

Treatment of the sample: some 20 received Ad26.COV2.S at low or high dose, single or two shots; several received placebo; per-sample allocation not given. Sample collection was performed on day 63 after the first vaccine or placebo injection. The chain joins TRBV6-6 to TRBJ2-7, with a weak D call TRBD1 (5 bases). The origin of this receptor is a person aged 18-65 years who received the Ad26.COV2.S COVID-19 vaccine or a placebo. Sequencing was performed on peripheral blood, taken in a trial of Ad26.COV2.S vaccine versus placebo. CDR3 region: CASQIEDTYEQYF. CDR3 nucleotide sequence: TGTGCCAGCCAAATCGAGGACACTTACGAGCAGTACTTC.